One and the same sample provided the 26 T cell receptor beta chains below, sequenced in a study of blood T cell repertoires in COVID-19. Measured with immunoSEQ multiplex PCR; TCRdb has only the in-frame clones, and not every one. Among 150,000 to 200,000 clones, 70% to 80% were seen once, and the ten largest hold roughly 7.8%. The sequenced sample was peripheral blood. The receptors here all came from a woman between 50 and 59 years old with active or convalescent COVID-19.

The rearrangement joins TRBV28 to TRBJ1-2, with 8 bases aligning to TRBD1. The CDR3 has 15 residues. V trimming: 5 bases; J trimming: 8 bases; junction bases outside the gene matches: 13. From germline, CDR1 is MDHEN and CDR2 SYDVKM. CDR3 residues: CASSPPTGDVRGYTF. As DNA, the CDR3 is TGTGCCAGCAGTCCCCCGACAGGGGATGTGAGAGGCTACACCTTC.

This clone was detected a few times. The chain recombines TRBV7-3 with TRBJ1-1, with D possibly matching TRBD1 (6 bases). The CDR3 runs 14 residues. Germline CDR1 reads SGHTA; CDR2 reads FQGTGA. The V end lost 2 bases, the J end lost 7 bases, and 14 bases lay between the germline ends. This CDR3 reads CASSLGPKQGEAFF. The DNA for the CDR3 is TGTGCCAGCAGCTTAGGGCCCAAACAGGGTGAAGCTTTCTTT.

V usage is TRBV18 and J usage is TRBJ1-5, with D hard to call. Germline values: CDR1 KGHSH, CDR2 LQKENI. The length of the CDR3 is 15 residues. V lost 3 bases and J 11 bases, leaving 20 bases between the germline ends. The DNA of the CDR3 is TGTGCCAGCTCACCCGGAGACTTTCAATCGTTGGCCCAGCATTTT. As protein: CASSPGDFQSLAQHF. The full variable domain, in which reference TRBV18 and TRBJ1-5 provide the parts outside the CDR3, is NAGVMQNPRHLVRRRGQEARLRCSPMKGHSHVYWYRQLPEEGLKFMVYLQKENIIDESGMPKERFSAEFPKEGPSILRIQQVVRGDSAAYFCASSPGDFQSLAQHFGDGTRLSIL.

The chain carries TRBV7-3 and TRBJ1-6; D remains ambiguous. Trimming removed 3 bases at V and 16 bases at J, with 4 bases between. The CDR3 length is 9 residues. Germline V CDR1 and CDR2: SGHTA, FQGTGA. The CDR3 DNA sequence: TGTGCCAGCAGCTTCCTTCTCCACTTT. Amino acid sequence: CASSFLLHF.

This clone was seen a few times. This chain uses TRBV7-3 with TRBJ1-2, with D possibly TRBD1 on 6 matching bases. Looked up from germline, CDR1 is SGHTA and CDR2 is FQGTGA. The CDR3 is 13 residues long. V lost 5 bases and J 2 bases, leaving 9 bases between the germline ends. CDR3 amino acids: CASSPTGNYGYTF. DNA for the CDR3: TGTGCCAGCAGCCCCACAGGGAACTATGGCTACACCTTC. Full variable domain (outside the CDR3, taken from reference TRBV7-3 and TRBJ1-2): GAGVSQTPSNKVTEKGKYVELRCDPISGHTALYWYRQSLGQGPEFLIYFQGTGAADDSGLPNDRFFAVRPEGSVSTLKIQRTERGDSAVYLCASSPTGNYGYTFGSGTRLTVV.

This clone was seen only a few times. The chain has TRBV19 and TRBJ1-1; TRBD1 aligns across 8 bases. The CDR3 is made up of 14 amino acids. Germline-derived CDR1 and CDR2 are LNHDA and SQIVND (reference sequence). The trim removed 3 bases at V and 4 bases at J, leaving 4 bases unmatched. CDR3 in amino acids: CASSIQGAGTEAFF. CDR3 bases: TGTGCCAGTAGTATCCAGGGGGCAGGCACTGAAGCTTTCTTT.

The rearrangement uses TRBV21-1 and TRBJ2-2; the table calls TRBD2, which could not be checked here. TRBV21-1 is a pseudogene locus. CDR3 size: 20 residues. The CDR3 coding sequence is TGTGCCAGCAGCAAGGGCAGCGACCGACTACCAGACCCCAACACCGGGGAGCTGTTTTTT. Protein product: CASSKGSDRLPDPNTGELFF.

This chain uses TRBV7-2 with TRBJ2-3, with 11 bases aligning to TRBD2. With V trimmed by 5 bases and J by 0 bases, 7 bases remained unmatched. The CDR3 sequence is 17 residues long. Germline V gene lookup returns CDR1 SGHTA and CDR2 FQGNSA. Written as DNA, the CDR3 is TGTGCCAGCAGCCCTATAGCGGGGGGGATTAGCACAGATACGCAGTATTTT. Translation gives CASSPIAGGISTDTQYF.

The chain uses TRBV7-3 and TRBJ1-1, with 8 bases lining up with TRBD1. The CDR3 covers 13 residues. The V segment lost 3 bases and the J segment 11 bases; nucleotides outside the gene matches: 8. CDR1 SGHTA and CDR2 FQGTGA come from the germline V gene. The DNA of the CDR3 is TGTGCCAGCAGCTTGACAGGGGATGTTCGGGCTTTCTTT. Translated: CASSLTGDVRAFF.

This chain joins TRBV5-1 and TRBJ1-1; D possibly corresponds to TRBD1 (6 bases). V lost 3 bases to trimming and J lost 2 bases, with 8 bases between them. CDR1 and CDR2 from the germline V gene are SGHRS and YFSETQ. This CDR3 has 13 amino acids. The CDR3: CASSWTANTEAFF. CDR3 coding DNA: TGCGCCAGCAGCTGGACAGCCAACACTGAAGCTTTCTTT.

Here the CDR3 DNA reads TGTGCCAGCAGCCGTACAGGGCTCTCTGGAAACACCATATATTTT. Translated: CASSRTGLSGNTIYF. V usage is TRBV7-2 and J usage is TRBJ1-3, with a weak D call TRBD1 (6 bases). V lost 5 bases, J lost 0 bases, and 11 bases lay in between. The CDR3 has 15 amino acids. Germline assignment: CDR1 SGHTA and CDR2 FQGNSA. The full variable domain, its missing parts supplied by reference TRBV7-2 and TRBJ1-3, is GAGVSQSPSNKVTEKGKDVELRCDPISGHTALYWYRQSLGQGLEFLIYFQGNSAPDKSGLPSDRFSAERTGGSVSTLTIQRTQQEDSAVYLCASSRTGLSGNTIYFGEGSWLTVV.

The CDR3 is CASTRDSYNEQFF. CDR3 nucleotide sequence: TGTGCCAGCACCCGGGACTCTTACAATGAGCAGTTCTTC. The chain has TRBV12-3 or TRBV12-4 and TRBJ2-1, with TRBD2 as a possible D gene (6 bases). The CDR3 is 13 amino acids. With 7 bases removed from V and 4 bases from J, the gap between germline ends came to 11 bases.

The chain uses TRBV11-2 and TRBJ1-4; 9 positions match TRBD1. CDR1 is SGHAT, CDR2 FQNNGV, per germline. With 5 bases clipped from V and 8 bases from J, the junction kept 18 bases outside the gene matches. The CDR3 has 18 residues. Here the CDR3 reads CASSPLAPGQGREEKLFF. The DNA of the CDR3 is TGTGCCAGCAGCCCCCTAGCCCCGGGACAGGGTCGCGAGGAAAAACTGTTTTTT.

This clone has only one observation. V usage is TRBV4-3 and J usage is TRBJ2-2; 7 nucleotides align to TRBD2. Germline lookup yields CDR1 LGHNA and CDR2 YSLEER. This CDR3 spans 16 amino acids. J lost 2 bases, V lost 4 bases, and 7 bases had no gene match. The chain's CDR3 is CASSLHSGLNTGELFF. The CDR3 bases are TGCGCCAGCAGCCTTCATAGCGGGCTCAACACCGGGGAGCTGTTTTTT.

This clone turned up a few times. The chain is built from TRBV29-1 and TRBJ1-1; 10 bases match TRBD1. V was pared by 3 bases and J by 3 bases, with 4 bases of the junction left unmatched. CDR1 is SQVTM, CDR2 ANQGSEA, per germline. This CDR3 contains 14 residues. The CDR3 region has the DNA TGCAGCGTTGATCCGACAGGGGGCTACACTGAAGCTTTCTTT. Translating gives CSVDPTGGYTEAFF. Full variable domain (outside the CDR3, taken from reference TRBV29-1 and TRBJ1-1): SAVISQKPSRDICQRGTSLTIQCQVDSQVTMMFWYRQQPGQSLTLIATANQGSEATYESGFVIDKFPISRPNLTFSTLTVSNMSPEDSSIYLCSVDPTGGYTEAFFGQGTRLTVV.

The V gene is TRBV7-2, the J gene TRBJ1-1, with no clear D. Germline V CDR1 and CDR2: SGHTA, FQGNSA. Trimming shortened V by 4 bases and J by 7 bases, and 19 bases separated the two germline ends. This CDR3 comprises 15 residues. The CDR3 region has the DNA TGTGCCAGCAGCTCCTCCTATGGGCCCCAAAATGAAGCTTTCTTT. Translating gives CASSSSYGPQNEAFF.

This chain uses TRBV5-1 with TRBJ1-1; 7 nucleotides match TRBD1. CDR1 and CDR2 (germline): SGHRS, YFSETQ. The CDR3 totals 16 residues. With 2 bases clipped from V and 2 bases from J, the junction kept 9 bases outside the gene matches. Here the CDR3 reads CASSFKPGQLNTEAFF. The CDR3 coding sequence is TGCGCCAGCAGCTTCAAACCGGGACAGTTAAACACTGAAGCTTTCTTT.

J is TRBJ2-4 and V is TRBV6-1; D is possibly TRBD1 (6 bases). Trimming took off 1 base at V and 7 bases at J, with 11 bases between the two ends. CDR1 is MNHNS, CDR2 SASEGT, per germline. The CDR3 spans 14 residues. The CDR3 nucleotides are TGTGCCAGCAGTGAAGTGGGGGCGCGGAACATTCAGTACTTC. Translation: CASSEVGARNIQYF.

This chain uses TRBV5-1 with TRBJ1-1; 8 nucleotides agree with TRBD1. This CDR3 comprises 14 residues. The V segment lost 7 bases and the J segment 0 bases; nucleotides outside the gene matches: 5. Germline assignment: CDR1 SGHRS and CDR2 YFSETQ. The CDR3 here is CASAGQVMNTEAFF. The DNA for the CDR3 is TGCGCCAGCGCGGGACAGGTAATGAACACTGAAGCTTTCTTT.

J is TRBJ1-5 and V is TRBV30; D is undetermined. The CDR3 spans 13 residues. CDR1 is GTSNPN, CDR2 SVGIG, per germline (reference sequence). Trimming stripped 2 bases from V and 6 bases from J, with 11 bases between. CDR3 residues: CAWSPGVAQPQHF. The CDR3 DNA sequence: TGTGCCTGGAGTCCCGGGGTCGCTCAGCCCCAGCATTTT.

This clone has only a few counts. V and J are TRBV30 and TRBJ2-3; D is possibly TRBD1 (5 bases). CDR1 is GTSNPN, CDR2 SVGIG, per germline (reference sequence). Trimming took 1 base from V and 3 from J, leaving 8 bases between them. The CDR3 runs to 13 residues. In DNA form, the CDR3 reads TGTGCCTGGAGTGGGGCAGGGACAGATACGCAGTATTTT. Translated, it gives CAWSGAGTDTQYF.

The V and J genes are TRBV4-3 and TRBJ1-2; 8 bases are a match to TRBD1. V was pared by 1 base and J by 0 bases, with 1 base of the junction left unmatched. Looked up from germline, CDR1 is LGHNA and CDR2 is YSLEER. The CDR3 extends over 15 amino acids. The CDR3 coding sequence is TGCGCCAGCAGCCAAGGGACAGGGCCTAACTATGGCTACACCTTC. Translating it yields CASSQGTGPNYGYTF.

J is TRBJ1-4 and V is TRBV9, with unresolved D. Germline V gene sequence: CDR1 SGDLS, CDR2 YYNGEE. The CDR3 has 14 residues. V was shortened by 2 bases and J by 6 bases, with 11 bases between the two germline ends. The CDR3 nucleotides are TGTGCCAGCAGCGTGGATTCTAGAGATGAAAAACTGTTTTTT. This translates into CASSVDSRDEKLFF.

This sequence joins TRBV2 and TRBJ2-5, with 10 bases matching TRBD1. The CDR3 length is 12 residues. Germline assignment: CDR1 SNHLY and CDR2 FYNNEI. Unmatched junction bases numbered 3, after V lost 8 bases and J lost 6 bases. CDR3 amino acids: CASRDRGQTQYF. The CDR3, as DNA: TGTGCCAGCCGGGACAGGGGTCAGACCCAGTACTTC. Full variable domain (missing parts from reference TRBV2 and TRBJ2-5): EPEVTQTPSHQVTQMGQEVILRCVPISNHLYFYWYRQILGQKVEFLVSFYNNEISEKSEIFDDQFSVERPDGSNFTLKIRSTKLEDSAMYFCASRDRGQTQYFGPGTRLLVL.

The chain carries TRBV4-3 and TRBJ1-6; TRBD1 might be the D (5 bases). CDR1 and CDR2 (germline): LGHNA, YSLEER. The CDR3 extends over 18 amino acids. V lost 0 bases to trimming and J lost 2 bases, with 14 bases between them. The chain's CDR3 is CASSQEGPEGAYNSPLHF. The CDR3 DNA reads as TGCGCCAGCAGCCAAGAGGGGCCGGAGGGAGCCTATAATTCACCCCTCCACTTT.

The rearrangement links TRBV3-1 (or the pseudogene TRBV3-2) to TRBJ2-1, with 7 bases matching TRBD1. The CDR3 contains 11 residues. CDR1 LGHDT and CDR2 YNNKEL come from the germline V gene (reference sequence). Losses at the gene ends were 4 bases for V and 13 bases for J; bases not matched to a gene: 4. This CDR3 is CASSRGTAQFF. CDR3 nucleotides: TGTGCCAGCAGCCGTGGGACAGCCCAGTTCTTC.